These T cell receptor beta chains were read from a single sample in a study of T cell responses to AZD1222 COVID-19 vaccine. Assay used: immunoSEQ multiplex PCR; TCRdb lists only in-frame clones, some missing. The sample consists of 150,000 to 190,000 clones, over 70% of them appearing once. The sequencing here drew on peripheral blood, taken 28 days after the second AZD1222 dose. Receptors were obtained from an adult who received the AZD1222 COVID-19 vaccine. CDR3s include the opening cysteine and the closing phenylalanine or tryptophan. D genes are given only for firm matches. The size of a clone is reported for some rows only, either as once, few or many, or as a class for expanded clones.

.	TRBJ2-5	TRBV7-6	.	CASSKVVPGPQETQYF	TGTGCCAGCAGCAAGGTAGTCCCAGGGCCACAAGAGACCCAGTACTTC
.	TRBJ1-6	TRBV3-1/TRBV3-2	few	CASSHSGPSAPLHF	TGTGCCAGCAGCCATTCGGGACCATCCGCACCCCTCCACTTT
TRBD1	TRBJ1-4	TRBV9	.	CASNLGQGASNEKLFF	TGTGCCAGCAACCTGGGACAGGGGGCGTCTAATGAAAAACTGTTTTTT
.	TRBJ2-7	TRBV6-5	.	CASSYRAAGARYEQYF	TGTGCCAGCAGTTACAGGGCCGCGGGGGCTAGATACGAGCAGTACTTC
.	TRBJ1-1	TRBV19	.	CASSMDTDTEAFF	TGTGCCAGTAGTATGGATACTGACACTGAAGCTTTCTTT
TRBD2	TRBJ2-1	TRBV11-2	.	CASSLEGDYDEQFF	TGTGCCAGCAGCTTAGAGGGGGACTACGATGAGCAGTTCTTC
TRBD1	TRBJ2-7	TRBV18	.	CASSSLTGGTYEQYF	TGTGCCAGCTCCTCACTGACAGGGGGGACCTACGAGCAGTACTTC
TRBD2	TRBJ2-7	TRBV7-8	.	CASSRAGVYEQYF	TGTGCCAGCAGCCGAGCGGGAGTCTACGAGCAGTACTTC
.	TRBJ1-1	TRBV11-2	few	CASSGRISANTEAFF	TGTGCCAGCAGCGGAAGGATCAGTGCGAACACTGAAGCTTTCTTT
.	TRBJ2-5	TRBV7-2	.	CASGRTNQETQYF	TGTGCCAGTGGTAGGACAAATCAAGAGACCCAGTACTTC
TRBD2	TRBJ2-1	TRBV5-1	.	CASSLGLAGGPSLEQFF	TGCGCCAGCAGCTTGGGGCTAGCGGGAGGGCCTTCATTGGAGCAGTTCTTC
TRBD1	TRBJ1-3	TRBV2	.	CASSPGQVASGNTIYF	TGTGCCAGCAGCCCAGGACAGGTCGCCTCTGGAAACACCATATATTTT
.	TRBJ2-7	TRBV11-3	.	CASSLDRDEQYF	TGTGCCAGCAGCTTAGACAGGGACGAGCAGTACTTC
TRBD1	TRBJ2-7	TRBV9	.	CASSLGTVPREQYF	TGTGCCAGCAGCCTTGGGACAGTCCCCCGCGAGCAGTACTTC
TRBD1	TRBJ1-2	TRBV7-9	.	CASSPGQGARGYTF	TGTGCCAGCAGCCCGGGGCAGGGGGCGCGAGGCTACACCTTC
.	TRBJ1-1	TRBV28	.	CASSSGRLGAYTEAFF	TGTGCCAGCAGTTCGGGTCGATTGGGCGCGTACACTGAAGCTTTCTTT
.	TRBJ2-7	TRBV6-2/TRBV6-3	.	CASSQGTNAEQYF	TGTGCCAGCAGTCAAGGGACCAACGCCGAGCAGTACTTC
.	TRBJ1-1	TRBV20-1	.	CSATSYSRVFF	TGCAGTGCTACTTCTTACAGCCGGGTCTTCTTT
TRBD1	TRBJ1-5	TRBV28	.	CASSSAGTGVNQPQHF	TGTGCCAGCAGTTCCGCCGGGACAGGGGTCAATCAGCCCCAGCATTTT
.	TRBJ2-1	TRBV7-3	once	CASSLDGNSYNEQFF	TGTGCCAGCAGCTTAGACGGTAACTCCTACAATGAGCAGTTCTTC
TRBD1	TRBJ1-2	TRBV5-1	.	CASSYGQGSRGYTF	TGCGCCAGCAGCTACGGACAGGGATCGCGGGGCTACACCTTC
.	TRBJ1-5	TRBV18	.	CASSPEGTTSNQPQHF	TGTGCCAGCTCACCGGAGGGGACCACTAGCAATCAGCCCCAGCATTTT
TRBD1	TRBJ2-7	TRBV7-9	.	CASSGGQPSSYEQYF	TGTGCCAGCAGCGGGGGACAGCCGAGCTCCTACGAGCAGTACTTC
.	TRBJ1-5	TRBV28	.	CASRYSNQPQHF	TGTGCCAGCAGGTATAGCAATCAGCCCCAGCATTTT
TRBD2	TRBJ2-3	TRBV7-2	.	CASSLAGSGRGYSHTDTQYF	TGTGCCAGCAGCTTAGCGGGTAGCGGGAGGGGGTACAGCCACACAGATACGCAGTATTTT
.	TRBJ2-1	TRBV5-1	once	CASSLDPSSYNEQFF	TGCGCCAGCAGCTTGGATCCTAGTAGCTACAATGAGCAGTTCTTC
TRBD1	TRBJ1-4	TRBV7-9	.	CASSPGQGEGKLFF	TGTGCCAGCAGCCCCGGACAGGGGGAGGGAAAACTGTTTTTT
.	TRBJ2-3	TRBV6-5	.	CASSYSSGPWDTQYF	TGTGCCAGCAGTTACTCCAGCGGCCCCTGGGATACGCAGTATTTT
.	TRBJ2-1	TRBV7-9	.	CASSPRLDEQFF	TGTGCCAGCAGCCCGAGGTTGGATGAGCAGTTCTTC
.	TRBJ1-1	TRBV9	.	CASSVDLGDRTEAFF	TGTGCCAGCAGCGTAGATCTGGGGGATCGGACTGAAGCTTTCTTT
.	TRBJ2-1	TRBV4-3	.	CASSQDSFARGNEQFF	TGCGCCAGCAGCCAAGATAGCTTTGCCCGGGGGAATGAGCAGTTCTTC
TRBD2	TRBJ2-2	TRBV9	.	CASSVGLAGMVGELFF	TGTGCCAGCAGCGTAGGCCTAGCGGGTATGGTCGGGGAGCTGTTTTTT
TRBD2	TRBJ2-3	TRBV27	.	CASSSPTAGGTTDTQYF	TGTGCCAGCAGTTCCCCAACGGCGGGAGGGACCACAGATACGCAGTATTTT
.	TRBJ1-2	TRBV2	once	CASSYDSSGYTF	TGTGCCAGCAGTTACGACAGCAGCGGCTACACCTTC
TRBD1	TRBJ2-7	TRBV7-3	.	CASSLISRDGQGAEEQYF	TGTGCCAGCAGCTTAATCTCCCGGGACGGACAGGGGGCGGAAGAGCAGTACTTC